Below, one TCR beta chain is given with its context. Its target antigen remains unknown. The sample holds no much larger clone one base away, and base qualities are not on file. These data come from a study of blood T cells in healthy people across ages (dated by TCRdb to between 2015 and 2016). Background on the whole study: Template switching captured roughly one uniquely barcoded TCR beta cDNA molecule per two T cells in model experiments. The study measured age-related changes in TCR beta repertoire diversity using deep sequencing normalized with unique cDNA molecular identifiers. Donors were grouped into four age groups: young (average approximately 15 years), middle-aged (39), aged (over 55) and long-lived (approximately 81). To avoid experimental bias, donors of different ages were spread randomly across the sequencing lanes. Using the same blood draw, the study looked at two additional independent replicas of 1 million unique cDNA reads for two donors, one aged 18 to 29 and the other aged 80 or older.

The approximately 40 donors, aged roughly 6 to 95 years, were systemically healthy Caucasian individuals from Russia. Each donor gave ten milliliters of peripheral blood, collected into EDTA-treated Vacutainer tubes. Ficoll-Paque density-gradient centrifugation was used to isolate PBMCs, with at least 6 million per sample. Trizol reagent was used to extract total RNA from the PBMCs, yielding at least 5 micrograms per sample. Naive CD45RAhigh/CD27high T cell percentages were measured by flow cytometry on a PBMC aliquot from every donor. The receptor library was made with 5' RACE. For sequencing, an Illumina HiSeq 2500 was employed. A second PCR of about 6 to 12 cycles was performed with a sample-barcoded 5' primer and a J-beta primer mix. Each TCR beta cDNA molecule received a unique molecular identifier from a template-switch 5' adaptor carrying 12 random nucleotides. Each sample yielded at least 2.5 million CDR3-containing paired-end reads. First-strand cDNA synthesis was performed from all RNA using the Mint cDNA synthesis kit, with priming by a TRBC-specific oligonucleotide. Following uracil-DNA glycosylase treatment, a first 18-cycle PCR with universal primers M1SS and BC2_uni_R was performed on all cDNA. Per the source publication's procedure: Normalization of each sample was performed by random selection of 1 million high-quality reads, each carrying a distinct molecular identifier. Instead of being binned into consensus sequences, reads that shared molecular identifiers were thrown out. MiTCR, run with a Q25 quality threshold and the strictest error-elimination algorithm, handled CDR3 identification, clonotype clustering and error correction. A nonparametric unseen species model using Euler transformation provided a lower-bound estimate of total TCR beta diversity. In TCRdb, the public reads were trimmed at Q25 with fastp and aligned with MiXCR, with productive beta chains retained. Each entry merges the rows of one CDR3 protein and shows their most common DNA and genes. TCRdb, rather than the study authors, made the V and J calls. The sample contains approximately 1.5 million distinct CDR3 sequences, roughly 43% of them found a single time. The top ten constitute over 3.5% of the sample.

Study-wide conclusions, independent of this receptor: The CMV infection status of donors was not known, potentially confounding age-related changes in expanded clonotypes. Observed TCR beta diversity correlated strongly with the percentage of naive T cells measured by flow cytometry. Estimates of total diversity based on one million sequenced T cells were regarded as lower bounds and as underestimates. Conclusive comparison of naive and antigen-experienced compartments was prevented by the profiling of bulk unsorted PBMCs. Observed TCR beta diversity per million T cells fell roughly linearly with age, and a significant reduction was already apparent by age around 40. The long-lived group showed more naive CD4+ T cells, fewer expanded clones and increased TCR diversity than the aged group, suggesting age selection.

Its CDR3 holds 15 amino acids, cysteine through phenylalanine. The kept DNA is CDR3 alone, 45 bases in frame from the first base. From a lookup of the germline V gene, CDR1 and CDR2 are SQVTM and ANQGSEA. V is pared back by 6 bases and J by 4 bases, with 21 bases lying between the germline termini. This clonotype was obtained from a woman between 18 and 30 years old in good health. The sequence links TRBV29-1 to TRBJ1-2; the D gene is not confidently resolved. Material: blood. This receptor has the CDR3 CSVPGLGSYGYGYTF. In nucleotide form, the sequence is TGCAGCGTCCCCGGCTTAGGGTCGTACGGCTATGGCTACACCTTC.